This T cell receptor (beta chain) derives from a study of cytomegalovirus exposure and HLA in healthy donors. Study information: When just under 400 donors were genotyped, over 80% of them were found to fall in the Caucasian-associated ancestry cluster. Whole-study findings and limits: TCR beta chains numbering 164 were designated cytomegalovirus-associated. Presence/absence analyses took donor sequencing depth as roughly uniform.

Details on this clone: Its specificity is unknown.

PCR primers comprised 60 Vbeta and 13 Jbeta primers. Sequencing was performed with immunoSEQ multiplex PCR; in TCRdb, only in-frame clones are kept and a portion is missing. The sample holds 100,000 to 150,000 clones, around 84% seen once. Trimming left V 2 bases short and J 1 base short, with 9 bases between. The CDR3 consists of 15 residues. CDR1 is SGDLS, CDR2 YYNGEE, per germline. Material for sequencing was PBMCs. This TCR was sampled from a woman aged 18-30 years in good health and CMV-seropositive. This sequence joins TRBV9 and TRBJ2-2; weak D call: TRBD1 (6 bases). The CDR3 nucleotides read TGTGCCAGCAGCGTTCAGGGGATGAACACCGGGGAGCTGTTTTTT. Translating it yields CASSVQGMNTGELFF.